This TCR beta chain was profiled in a study of T-cell reconstitution after alpha-beta-depleted transplantation in children. Regarding the study as a whole: As was reported, about two months after transplant, alpha-beta T cells came from several hundred expanded graft clones. In some patients, recipient T cells and intrathymic progenitors surviving conditioning explained high day-60 diversity. The authors attributed T-cell counts and diversity one year after transplant mostly to newly produced T cells.

A library of TCRbeta sequences, prepared with unique molecular identifiers, was generated. TCRdb fed the PCR reads into MiXCR, producing one record per CDR3 protein. The profile covers about 440,000 distinct CDR3 sequences, with 43% appearing a single time and roughly a quarter taken by the ten largest. The CDR3 runs to 15 residues. Per germline, CDR1 SGHRS and CDR2 YFSETQ. For this clonotype: Its antigen is as yet unknown. This may stem from a read error, because a much larger clone lies one nucleotide away.

The chain joins TRBV5-1 to TRBJ1-5; D is possibly TRBD1 (5 bases). The sample consisted of PBMCs, taken before TCRalphabeta/CD19-depleted stem cell transplant. The receptor comes from a girl aged 2 to 10 with aplastic anemia, due to receive a stem cell transplant. The CDR3 region has the DNA TGCGCCAGCAGCTTGGGGGGCAACCACAATCAGCCCCCGCATTTT. The encoded protein is CASSLGGNHNQPPHF.